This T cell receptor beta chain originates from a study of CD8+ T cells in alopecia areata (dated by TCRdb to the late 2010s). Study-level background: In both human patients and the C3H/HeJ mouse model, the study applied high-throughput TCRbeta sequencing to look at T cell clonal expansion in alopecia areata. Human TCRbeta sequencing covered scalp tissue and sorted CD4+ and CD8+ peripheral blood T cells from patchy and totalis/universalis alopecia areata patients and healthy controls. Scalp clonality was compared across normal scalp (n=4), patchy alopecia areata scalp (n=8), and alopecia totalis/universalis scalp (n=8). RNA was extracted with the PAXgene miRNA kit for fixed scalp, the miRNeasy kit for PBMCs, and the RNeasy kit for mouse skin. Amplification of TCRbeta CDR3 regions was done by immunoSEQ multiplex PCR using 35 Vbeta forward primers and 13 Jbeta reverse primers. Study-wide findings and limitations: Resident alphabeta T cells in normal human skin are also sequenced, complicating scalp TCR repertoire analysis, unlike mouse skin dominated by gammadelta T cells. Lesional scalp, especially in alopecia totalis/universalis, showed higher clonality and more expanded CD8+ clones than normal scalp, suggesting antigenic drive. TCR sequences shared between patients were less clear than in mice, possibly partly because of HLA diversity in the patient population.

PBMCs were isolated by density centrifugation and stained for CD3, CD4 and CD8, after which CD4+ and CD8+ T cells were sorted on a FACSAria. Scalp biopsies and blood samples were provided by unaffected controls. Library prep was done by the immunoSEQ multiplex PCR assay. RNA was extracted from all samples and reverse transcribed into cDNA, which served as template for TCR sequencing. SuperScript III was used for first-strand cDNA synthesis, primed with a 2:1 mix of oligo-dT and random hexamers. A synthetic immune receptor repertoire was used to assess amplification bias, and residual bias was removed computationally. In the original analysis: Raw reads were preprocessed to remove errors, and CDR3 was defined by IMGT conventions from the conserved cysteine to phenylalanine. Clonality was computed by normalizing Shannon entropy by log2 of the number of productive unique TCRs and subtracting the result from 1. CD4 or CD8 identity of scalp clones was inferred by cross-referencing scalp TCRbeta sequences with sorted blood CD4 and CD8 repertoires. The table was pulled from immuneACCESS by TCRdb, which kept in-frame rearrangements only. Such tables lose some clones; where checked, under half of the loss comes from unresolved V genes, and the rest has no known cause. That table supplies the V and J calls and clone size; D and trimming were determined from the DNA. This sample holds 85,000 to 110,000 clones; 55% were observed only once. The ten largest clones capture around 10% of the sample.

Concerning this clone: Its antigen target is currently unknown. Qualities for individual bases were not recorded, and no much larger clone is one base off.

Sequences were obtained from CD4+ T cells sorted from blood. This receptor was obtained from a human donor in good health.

The DNA reads as follows: TGTGCCAGCAGCCAAGTGTCGGGAACAGATACGCAGTATTTT. Its amino acids are CASSQVSGTDTQYF. Rearrangement joined TRBV14 to TRBJ2-3; possibly the D gene is TRBD2, per 5 matching bases. The V and J ends are trimmed by 1 base and 3 bases, leaving 8 bases between them. Reading the germline V gene gives CDR1 SGHDN and CDR2 FVKESK. The CDR3 spans 14 residues, from the cysteine through the phenylalanine. Here the CDR3 DNA is all that survives: 42 bases in frame from base 1.